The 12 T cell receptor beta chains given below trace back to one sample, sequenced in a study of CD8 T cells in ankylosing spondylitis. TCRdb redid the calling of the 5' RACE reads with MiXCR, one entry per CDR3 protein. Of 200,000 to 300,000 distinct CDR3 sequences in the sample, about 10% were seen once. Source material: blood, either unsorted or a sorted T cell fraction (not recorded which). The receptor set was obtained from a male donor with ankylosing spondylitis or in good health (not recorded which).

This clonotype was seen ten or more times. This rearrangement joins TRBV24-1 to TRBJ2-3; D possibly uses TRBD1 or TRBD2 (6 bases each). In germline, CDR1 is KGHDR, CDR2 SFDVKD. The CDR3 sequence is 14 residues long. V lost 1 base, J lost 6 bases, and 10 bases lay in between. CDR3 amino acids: CATSDFEGGDTQYF. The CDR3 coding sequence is TGTGCCACCAGTGATTTCGAAGGGGGGGATACGCAGTATTTT.

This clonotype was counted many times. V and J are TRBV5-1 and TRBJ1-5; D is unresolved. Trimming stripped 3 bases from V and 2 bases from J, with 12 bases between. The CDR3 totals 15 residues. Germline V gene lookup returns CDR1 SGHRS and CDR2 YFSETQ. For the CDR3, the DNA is TGCGCCAGCAGCTGGGAGGGAGCGGGCAATCAGCCCCAGCATTTT. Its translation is CASSWEGAGNQPQHF.

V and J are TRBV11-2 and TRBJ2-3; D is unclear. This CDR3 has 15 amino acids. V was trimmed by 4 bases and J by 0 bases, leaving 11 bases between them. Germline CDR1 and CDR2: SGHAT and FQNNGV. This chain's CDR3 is CASSSPGFSTDTQYF. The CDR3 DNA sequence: TGTGCCAGCAGCTCACCGGGTTTTAGCACAGATACGCAGTATTTT.

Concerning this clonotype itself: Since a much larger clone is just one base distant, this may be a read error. The DNA for the CDR3 is TGTGCCAGCAGCGGCGCGAACACCGGGGCGCTGTTTTTT. This translates into CASSGANTGALFF. V and J are TRBV5-6 and TRBJ2-2, with D possibly called TRBD1 or TRBD2 (5 bases each). The germline CDR1 and CDR2 sequences are SGHDT and YYEEEE. This CDR3 is built from 13 residues.

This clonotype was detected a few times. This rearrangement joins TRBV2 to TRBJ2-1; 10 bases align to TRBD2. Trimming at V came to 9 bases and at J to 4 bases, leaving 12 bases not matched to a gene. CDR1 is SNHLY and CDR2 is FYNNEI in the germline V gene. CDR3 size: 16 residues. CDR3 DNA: TGTGCCAGGGGGGGGATCGGGACTAGCGCATACAATGAGCAGTTCTTC. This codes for CARGGIGTSAYNEQFF.

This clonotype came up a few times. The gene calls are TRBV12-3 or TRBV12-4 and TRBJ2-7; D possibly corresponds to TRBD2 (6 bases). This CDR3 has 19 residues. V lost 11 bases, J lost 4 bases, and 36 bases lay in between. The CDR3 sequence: CAFCFITQVYTGELYEQYF. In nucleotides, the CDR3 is TGTGCCTTCTGTTTTATCACTCAAGTTTATACGGGAGAGTTGTACGAGCAGTACTTC.

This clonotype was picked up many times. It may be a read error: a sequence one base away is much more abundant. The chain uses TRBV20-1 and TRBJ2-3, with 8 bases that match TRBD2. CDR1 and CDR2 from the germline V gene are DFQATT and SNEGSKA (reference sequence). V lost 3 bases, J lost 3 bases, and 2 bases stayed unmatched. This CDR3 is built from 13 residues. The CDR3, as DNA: TGCAGTGCTAGCGGGGGGGCGACAGATACGCAGTATTTT. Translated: CSASGGATDTQYF.

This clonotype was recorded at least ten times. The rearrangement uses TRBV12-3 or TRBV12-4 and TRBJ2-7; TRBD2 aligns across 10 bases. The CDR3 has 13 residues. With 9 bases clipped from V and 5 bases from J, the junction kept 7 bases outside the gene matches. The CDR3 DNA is TGTGCCAGTCGCCTAGCGGGAGAAAACGAGCAGTACTTC. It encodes CASRLAGENEQYF.

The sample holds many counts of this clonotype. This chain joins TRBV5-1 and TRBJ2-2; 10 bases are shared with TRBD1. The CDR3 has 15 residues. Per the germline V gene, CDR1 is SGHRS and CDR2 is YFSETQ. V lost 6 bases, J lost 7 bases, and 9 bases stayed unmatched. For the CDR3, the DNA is TGCGCCAGCACCCTTGCCGGGACAGGGGACGGGGAGCTGTTTTTT. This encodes CASTLAGTGDGELFF. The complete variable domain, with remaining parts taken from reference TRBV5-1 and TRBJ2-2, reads KAGVTQTPRYLIKTRGQQVTLSCSPISGHRSVSWYQQTPGQGLQFLFEYFSETQRNKGNFPGRFSGRQFSNSRSEMNVSTLELGDSALYLCASTLAGTGDGELFFGEGSRLTVL.

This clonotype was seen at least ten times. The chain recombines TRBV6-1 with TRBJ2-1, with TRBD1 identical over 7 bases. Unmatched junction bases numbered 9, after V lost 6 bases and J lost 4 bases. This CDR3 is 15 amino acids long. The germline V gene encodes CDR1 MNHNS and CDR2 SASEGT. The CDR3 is CASSRGDRLYNEQFF. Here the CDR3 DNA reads TGTGCCAGCAGCCGAGGGGACAGACTTTACAATGAGCAGTTCTTC.

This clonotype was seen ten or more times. The CDR3, as DNA: TGTGCCAGCAGTGTCAGCGGGGGGGGCTTTAATGAGCAGTTCTTC. Protein: CASSVSGGGFNEQFF. The chain has TRBV6-1 and TRBJ2-1, with TRBD2 matching 10 bases. J was trimmed by 7 bases and V by 4 bases; bases with no gene match: 7. Germline V CDR1 and CDR2: MNHNS, SASEGT. CDR3 length equals 15 residues.

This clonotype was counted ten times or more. The CDR3 region is CATSREVDLYGYTF. CDR3 sequence (DNA): TGTGCCACCAGCAGAGAGGTAGACCTCTATGGCTACACCTTC. The J gene is TRBJ1-2, the V gene TRBV15; D gene uncertain. CDR1 is LNHNV and CDR2 is YYDKDF in the germline V gene (reference sequence). This CDR3 region has 14 residues. Trimming pared 0 bases from V and 4 bases from J, leaving 9 bases between.